The 10 T cell receptor beta chains below all came from one sample that was sequenced in a study of cytomegalovirus exposure and HLA in healthy donors. The PCR employed 60 Vbeta primers together with 13 Jbeta primers. The protocol was immunoSEQ multiplex PCR, while the TCRdb copy is restricted to in-frame clones and leaves out a portion. The sample consists of around 150,000 clones, roughly 84% of them appearing once. The sample was PBMCs. These receptors were collected from a man between 18 and 29 years old in good health and CMV-seropositive.

The V and J genes are TRBV18 and TRBJ1-6, with 7 bases lining up with TRBD1. Per germline, CDR1 KGHSH and CDR2 LQKENI. CDR3 length: 16 residues. The trim removed 1 base at V and 5 bases at J, leaving 5 bases unmatched. The CDR3 reads CASSPLPGTDNSPLHF. DNA for the CDR3: TGTGCCAGCTCACCACTCCCCGGGACAGATAATTCACCCCTCCACTTT.

For the CDR3, the DNA is TGTGCCAGCAGCACTATGGGACAGAACACTGAAGCTTTCTTT. Translation gives CASSTMGQNTEAFF. The V and J genes are TRBV7-9 and TRBJ1-1; D is perhaps TRBD1 (6 bases). The CDR3 sequence is 14 residues long. CDR1 is SEHNR, CDR2 FQNEAQ, per germline (reference sequence). V gave up 5 bases and J gave up 1 base, with 11 bases separating them.

Written as DNA, the CDR3 is TGTGCCAGCAGCGCGACGGGGAACACTGAAGCTTTCTTT. Protein: CASSATGNTEAFF. This chain connects TRBV7-9 to TRBJ1-1; no clear D. CDR1 is SEHNR and CDR2 is FQNEAQ in the germline V gene (reference sequence). The CDR3 runs 13 residues. Trimming removed 5 bases from V and 1 base from J, with 8 bases in between. The variable domain in full, with the rest retrieved from reference TRBV7-9 and TRBJ1-1, is DTGVSQNPRHKITKRGQNVTFRCDPISEHNRLYWYRQTLGQGPEFLTYFQNEAQLEKSRLLSDRFSAERPKGSFSTLEIQRTEQGDSAMYLCASSATGNTEAFFGQGTRLTVV.

The chain combines TRBV19 with TRBJ1-2, with D possibly being TRBD1 (6 bases). CDR1 is LNHDA and CDR2 is SQIVND in the germline V gene (reference sequence). The CDR3 is 15 amino acids. The V end was cut by 6 bases, the J end by 0 bases, with 14 bases between. This chain's CDR3 is CASRKAGVSNYGYTF. CDR3 nucleotide sequence: TGTGCCAGTAGGAAAGCAGGGGTATCTAACTATGGCTACACCTTC.

This clone occurred a few times. The chain employs TRBV6-7 and TRBJ1-5; TRBD1 matches 8 bases. TRBV6-7 is given ORF status, its function remaining uncertain. V was clipped by 0 bases and J by 5 bases; unmatched bases: 6. The CDR3 has 16 amino acids. Written as DNA, the CDR3 is TGTGCCAGCAGTTACTCCGTGCAGGGGGCTCATCAGCCCCAGCATTTT. Translating gives CASSYSVQGAHQPQHF.

This chain uses TRBV18 with TRBJ2-6; D is uncertain. The germline V and J ends were trimmed by 0 bases and 4 bases, with 13 bases remaining between them. Per germline, CDR1 KGHSH and CDR2 LQKENI. CDR3 length equals 17 residues. The CDR3 coding sequence is TGTGCCAGCTCACCACCCCCCGGTCGCGCGGGGGCCAACGTCCTGACTTTC. Protein sequence: CASSPPPGRAGANVLTF.

The V gene is TRBV27, the J gene TRBJ1-5; no reliable D call. Germline CDR1 is MNHEY and CDR2 is SMNVEV (reference sequence). Trimming shortened V by 6 bases and J by 3 bases, and 21 bases separated the two germline ends. The CDR3 consists of 17 residues. The CDR3 spells CASSTDKVVAHNQPQHF. The CDR3 DNA is TGTGCCAGCAGCACAGATAAGGTAGTTGCCCACAATCAGCCCCAGCATTTT.

V gene TRBV6-6 combines with J gene TRBJ2-3; TRBD2 is a possible D gene (6 bases). The CDR3 contains 15 residues. The germline gives CDR1 MNHNY, CDR2 SVGAGI (reference sequence). V lost 4 bases to trimming and J lost 2 bases, with 13 bases between them. CDR3 loop: CASSFLGGSTDTQYF. CDR3 nucleotide sequence: TGTGCCAGCAGTTTCCTCGGGGGTTCCACAGATACGCAGTATTTT.

The V and J genes are TRBV4-1 and TRBJ2-1, with D hard to call. The CDR3 is 17 residues long. Germline lookup yields CDR1 MGHRA and CDR2 YSYEKL. V lost 4 bases, J lost 2 bases, and 18 bases lay in between. CDR3: CASSLPSSSPAYNEQFF. The CDR3 DNA reads as TGCGCCAGCAGCCTTCCCTCCTCCTCCCCGGCCTACAATGAGCAGTTCTTC.

This rearrangement joins TRBV7-8 to TRBJ2-5, with a weak D call TRBD1 (6 bases). Germline assignment: CDR1 SGHVS and CDR2 FQNEAQ. The CDR3 is made up of 15 amino acids. Trimming removed 5 bases from V and 5 bases from J, with 18 bases in between. CDR3 coding DNA: TGTGCCAGCAGCCTCACAGGGCCCCGTGGGGAGACCCAGTACTTC. Its translation is CASSLTGPRGETQYF. Full variable domain (rest looked up from reference TRBV7-8 and TRBJ2-5): GAGVSQSPRYKVAKRGQDVALRCDPISGHVSLFWYQQALGQGPEFLTYFQNEAQLDKSGLPSDRFFAERPEGSVSTLKIQRTQQEDSAVYLCASSLTGPRGETQYFGPGTRLLVL.